The 18 T cell receptor beta chains below all came from one sample that was sequenced in a study of graft-versus-host responses after intestinal transplantation (dated by TCRdb to the early 2020s). The method was the immunoSEQ multiplex PCR assay. TCRdb holds this immuneACCESS table with in-frame rearrangements only. Some clones are missing; in checked studies, unresolved V genes explain under half, and the rest has no known cause. This sample lists about 15,000 clones; 67% were detected once. The ten largest make up 9% of the sample. To isolate intraepithelial and lamina propria lymphocytes from graft specimens, dithiothreitol, EDTA incubations and collagenase D digestion were used. Sequencing was performed on ileum tissue, taken 674 days after intestinal transplantation. These receptors came from a human patient who received an intestinal transplant, so some T cells may come from the graft donor.

V and J are TRBV12-5 and TRBJ1-3, with no clear D. Trimming left V 2 bases short and J 3 bases short, with 11 bases between. Per germline, CDR1 LGHNT and CDR2 FRNRAP. This CDR3 has 15 amino acids. The CDR3 DNA reads TGTGCTAGTGGTTTGATCGGAGGGCGTGGAAACACCATATATTTT. Translation gives CASGLIGGRGNTIYF.

V gene TRBV7-9 combines with J gene TRBJ2-1; D is ambiguous. There are 15 residues in the CDR3. V lost 1 base and J lost 4, with 11 bases in between. Germline V gives CDR1 SEHNR, CDR2 FQNEAQ (reference sequence). In DNA form, the CDR3 reads TGTGCCAGCAGCTTAGTATACACCCTTTACAATGAGCAGTTCTTC. It translates to CASSLVYTLYNEQFF. The whole variable domain, remainder taken from reference TRBV7-9 and TRBJ2-1, is DTGVSQNPRHKITKRGQNVTFRCDPISEHNRLYWYRQTLGQGPEFLTYFQNEAQLEKSRLLSDRFSAERPKGSFSTLEIQRTEQGDSAMYLCASSLVYTLYNEQFFGPGTRLTVL.

In this sample, this clone turned up once. The DNA of the CDR3 is TGTGCCTGGAGTGTACAGGGAGGGGCCGGCTACACCTTC. The encoded protein is CAWSVQGGAGYTF. The chain carries TRBV30 and TRBJ1-2, with a possible D match to TRBD1 (6 bases). This CDR3 is 13 amino acids long. Germline V gene data show CDR1 as GTSNPN and CDR2 as SVGIG (reference sequence). The V and J ends lost 0 bases and 8 bases respectively, with 13 bases between them.

V usage is TRBV4-3 and J usage is TRBJ2-1, with 8 bases identical to TRBD2. The CDR3 has 17 residues. Germline CDR1 reads LGHNA; CDR2 reads YSLEER. The J segment lost 0 bases and the V segment lost 1 base, leaving 5 bases of the junction unmatched. The DNA for the CDR3 is TGCGCCAGCAGCCAAGCTGCGGGGGGTTTCTCCTACAATGAGCAGTTCTTC. This sequence encodes CASSQAAGGFSYNEQFF.

This clone turned up a few times. The chain joins TRBV5-1 to TRBJ1-1; 9 positions agree with TRBD1. With V trimmed by 1 base and J by 7 bases, 2 bases remained unmatched. Germline CDR1 is SGHRS and CDR2 is YFSETQ. CDR3 length equals 13 residues. The CDR3 spells CASSLWDRVEAFF. CDR3 coding DNA: TGCGCCAGCAGCTTGTGGGACAGGGTTGAAGCTTTCTTT. The whole variable domain, filled in from reference TRBV5-1 and TRBJ1-1, reads KAGVTQTPRYLIKTRGQQVTLSCSPISGHRSVSWYQQTPGQGLQFLFEYFSETQRNKGNFPGRFSGRQFSNSRSEMNVSTLELGDSALYLCASSLWDRVEAFFGQGTRLTVV.

The chain has TRBV7-2 and TRBJ1-3; D is ambiguous. CDR3 length: 14 amino acids. CDR1 is SGHTA, CDR2 FQGNSA, per germline. Trimming left V 4 bases short and J 4 bases short, with 11 bases between. For the CDR3, the DNA is TGTGCCAGCAGCTGGTATAGATCCGGAAACACCATATATTTT. This translates into CASSWYRSGNTIYF.

The chain recombines TRBV19 with TRBJ2-7, with 7 bases lining up with TRBD1. The V gene's germline CDR1 is LNHDA and CDR2 SQIVND (reference sequence). This CDR3 contains 14 residues. The V gene end was trimmed by 4 bases and the J gene end by 1 base; junction bases not matched to a gene: 4. The CDR3 reads CASSRDRTSYEQYF. DNA of the CDR3: TGTGCCAGTAGTAGGGACAGAACTTCCTACGAGCAGTACTTC.

The rearrangement uses TRBV5-5 and TRBJ1-6; D is undetermined. The CDR3 runs to 18 residues. Germline V lookup: CDR1 SGHKS, CDR2 YYEKEE (reference sequence). The germline V and J ends were trimmed by 2 bases and 2 bases, with 17 bases remaining between them. CDR3 sequence: CASSLVVGSKTYNSPLHF. DNA of the CDR3: TGTGCCAGCAGCTTAGTAGTCGGGAGTAAAACCTATAATTCACCCCTCCACTTT.

The chain links TRBV19 to TRBJ1-2; weak D call: TRBD1 (5 bases). The length of the CDR3 is 14 residues. Germline lookup yields CDR1 LNHDA and CDR2 SQIVND (reference sequence). Deletions cut 1 base from V and 4 bases from J, with 10 bases between. CDR3 bases: TGTGCCAGTAGTATAGTGCGGGACGTCTATGGCTACACCTTC. This translates into CASSIVRDVYGYTF.

The chain combines TRBV6-1 with TRBJ1-6; 7 nucleotides match TRBD1. J was trimmed by 7 bases and V by 5 bases; bases with no gene match: 5. CDR1 and CDR2 (germline): MNHNS, SASEGT. CDR3 length equals 14 residues. In DNA form, the CDR3 reads TGTGCCAGCAGTAAGGGGGCCTGGAATTCACCCCTCCACTTT. This sequence encodes CASSKGAWNSPLHF.

The chain employs TRBV7-2 and TRBJ2-7, with 13 bases fitting TRBD2. The V segment lost 2 bases and the J segment 7 bases; nucleotides outside the gene matches: 2. CDR3 length: 14 residues. Germline CDR1 is SGHTA and CDR2 is FQGNSA. CDR3 DNA: TGTGCCAGCAGCTTACGACTAGCGGGGGGAGAGCAGTACTTC. This encodes CASSLRLAGGEQYF. Full variable domain (remainder filled in from reference TRBV7-2 and TRBJ2-7): GAGVSQSPSNKVTEKGKDVELRCDPISGHTALYWYRQSLGQGLEFLIYFQGNSAPDKSGLPSDRFSAERTGGSVSTLTIQRTQQEDSAVYLCASSLRLAGGEQYFGPGTRLTVT.

V usage is TRBV4-1 and J usage is TRBJ2-7; 9 nucleotides align to TRBD1. The CDR3 length is 15 residues. Germline CDR1 and CDR2: MGHRA and YSYEKL. V was clipped by 0 bases and J by 7 bases; unmatched bases: 7. The CDR3 region is CASSQEGTGLGEQYF. CDR3 coding DNA: TGCGCCAGCAGCCAAGAGGGGACAGGGCTAGGGGAGCAGTACTTC.

The rearrangement joins TRBV19 to TRBJ2-6; 11 nucleotides match TRBD1. Germline V lookup: CDR1 LNHDA, CDR2 SQIVND (reference sequence). The CDR3 contains 19 residues. V shed 3 bases, J shed 0 bases, and the junction held 7 bases outside the gene matches. CDR3 coding DNA: TGTGCCAGTAGTATTGGGGACAGGGGGGGGAGCTCTGGGGCCAACGTCCTGACTTTC. It codes for CASSIGDRGGSSGANVLTF.

The rearrangement uses TRBV30 and TRBJ1-6, with D uncertain. Germline V lookup: CDR1 GTSNPN, CDR2 SVGIG (reference sequence). V lost 0 bases, J lost 8 bases, and 14 bases lay in between. The CDR3 length is 15 residues. CDR3 bases: TGTGCCTGGAGTGTACCCCTCCCCGGAGATTCACCCCTCCACTTT. This translates into CAWSVPLPGDSPLHF.

The chain joins TRBV7-2 to TRBJ2-7; 10 bases fit TRBD1. CDR3 length: 15 residues. V shed 5 bases and J 1 base; nucleotides not matched to a gene: 5. CDR1 and CDR2 (germline): SGHTA, FQGNSA. For the CDR3, the DNA is TGTGCCAGCAGCCCCGGGACAGGGGTATCCTACGAGCAGTACTTC. As protein: CASSPGTGVSYEQYF.

This clone was seen only a few times. V is TRBV21-1 and J is TRBJ2-4; the D call of TRBD2 is as the table states it, not checked on the DNA. TRBV21-1 is assigned pseudogene status. This CDR3 spans 15 amino acids. CDR3: CASSKVRSSKNIQYF. Here the CDR3 DNA reads TGTGCCAGCAGCAAAGTTCGGTCTTCCAAAAACATTCAGTACTTC.

This clone has only one observation. This chain uses TRBV30 with TRBJ1-1; unclear D gene. Trimming took off 1 base at V and 1 base at J, with 7 bases between the two ends. The CDR3 runs to 13 residues. Germline V gives CDR1 GTSNPN, CDR2 SVGIG (reference sequence). CDR3 bases: TGTGCCTGGAGTGCCGCTAGGAACACTGAAGCTTTCTTT. Translated: CAWSAARNTEAFF.

This chain uses TRBV5-1 with TRBJ1-2; D is perhaps TRBD1 (5 bases). Trimming left V 4 bases short and J 4 bases short, with 17 bases between. Germline-derived CDR1 and CDR2 are SGHRS and YFSETQ. The CDR3 is made up of 15 amino acids. CDR3 region: CASSLFMAGLYGYTF. CDR3 nucleotides: TGCGCCAGCAGCCTTTTTATGGCAGGGCTCTATGGCTACACCTTC.